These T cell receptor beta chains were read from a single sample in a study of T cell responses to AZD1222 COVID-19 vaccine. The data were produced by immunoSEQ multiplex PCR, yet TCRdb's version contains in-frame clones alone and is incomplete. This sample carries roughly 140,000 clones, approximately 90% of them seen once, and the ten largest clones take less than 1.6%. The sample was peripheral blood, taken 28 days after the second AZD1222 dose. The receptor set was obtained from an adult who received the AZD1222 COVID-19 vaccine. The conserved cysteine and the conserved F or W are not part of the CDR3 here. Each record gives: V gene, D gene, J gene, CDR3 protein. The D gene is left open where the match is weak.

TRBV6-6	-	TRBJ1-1	ASSYAADLTEAF
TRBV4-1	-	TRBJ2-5	ASSQGQKETQY
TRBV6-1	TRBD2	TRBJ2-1	ASSGLAGGLSNEQF
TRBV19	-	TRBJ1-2	ASTRTENYGYT
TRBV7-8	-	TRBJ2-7	ASSSRRIRDEQY
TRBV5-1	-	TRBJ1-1	ASWDGWEEAF
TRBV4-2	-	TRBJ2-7	ASSQEVTPGPYEQY
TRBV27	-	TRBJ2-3	ASSILRTDTQY
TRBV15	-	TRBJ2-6	ATSRDRVSGANVLT
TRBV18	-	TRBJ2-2	ASSPGTGTGELF
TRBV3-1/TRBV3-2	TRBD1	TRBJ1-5	ASSQGDRVGQPQH
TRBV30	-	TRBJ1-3	AWSVRPQNTIY
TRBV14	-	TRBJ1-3	ASSNSGGGNTIY
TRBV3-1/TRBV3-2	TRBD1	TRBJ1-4	ASSHSDRDEKLF
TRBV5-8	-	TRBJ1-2	ASSLAQGRRSGYT
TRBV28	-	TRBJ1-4	ASSLPIEKLF
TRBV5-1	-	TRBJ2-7	ASSLDKNYEQY
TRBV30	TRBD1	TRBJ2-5	AWSWTGGTETQY
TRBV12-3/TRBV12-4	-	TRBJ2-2	ASSGQGAGELF
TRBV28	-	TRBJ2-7	ASSLSQGRYEQY
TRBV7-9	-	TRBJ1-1	AGNSQGPDEAF
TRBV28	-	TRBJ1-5	ASSPTMGAQPQH
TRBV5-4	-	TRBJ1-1	ASSAPDTEAF
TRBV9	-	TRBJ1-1	ASSATLKGRAF